This T cell receptor beta chain derives from a study of metastatic and nonmetastatic thyroid tumors. About the study: Thyroid patients, malignant and benign, had repertoires compared across blood and tumor or nodule tissue. Study observations and caveats: A significant increase in TCR beta diversity was reportedly seen in malignant thyroid tumors relative to benign nodules, in blood and tumor.

Comments on this clone: Its target is unknown.

Per the study methods: To classify distant metastasis in papillary thyroid cancer, a model was built from CDR3 differences across clinicopathological groups. TCRdb reassembled clones from the PCR reads with MiXCR. For this entry, the V and J calls and clone size follow TCRdb and not the study's own pipeline. The repertoire consists of around 25,000 clones, with 20% occurring once and the leading ten covering about 4.5%. Each patient went into thyroid surgery without having received any treatment. The CDR3 spans 13 residues. V gave up 7 bases and J gave up 5 bases, with 15 bases separating them. Germline V lookup: CDR1 SGHNT, CDR2 YYREEE (reference sequence).

This chain links TRBV5-4 with TRBJ2-5; D is possibly TRBD2 (5 bases). This sequence originates from a female donor with papillary thyroid cancer or a benign thyroid nodule (not recorded which). Some clones in this sample may be carry-over from other donors' samples. Sequencing input: adjacent normal tissue. The CDR3 DNA follows: TGTGCCAGCTCGCGGAGGATTATGGAGACCCAGTACTTC. Translation: CASSRRIMETQYF. The complete variable domain, with remaining parts taken from reference TRBV5-4 and TRBJ2-5, reads ETGVTQSPTHLIKTRGQQVTLRCSSQSGHNTVSWYQQALGQGPQFIFQYYREEENGRGNFPPRFSGLQFPNYSSELNVNALELDDSALYLCASSRRIMETQYFGPGTRLLVL.